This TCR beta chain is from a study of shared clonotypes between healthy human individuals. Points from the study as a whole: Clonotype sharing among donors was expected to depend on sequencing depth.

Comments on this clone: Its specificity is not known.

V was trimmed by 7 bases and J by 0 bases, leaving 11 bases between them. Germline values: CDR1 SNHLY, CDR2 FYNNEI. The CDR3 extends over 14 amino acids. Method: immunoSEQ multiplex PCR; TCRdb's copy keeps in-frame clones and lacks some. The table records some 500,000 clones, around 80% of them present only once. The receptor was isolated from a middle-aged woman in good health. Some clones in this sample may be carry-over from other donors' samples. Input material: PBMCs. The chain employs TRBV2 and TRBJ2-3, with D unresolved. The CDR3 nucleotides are TGTGCCAGCAATATAGTAACTAGCACAGATACGCAGTATTTT. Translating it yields CASNIVTSTDTQYF.